The 18 T cell receptor beta chains in this list originate from one sample, sequenced in a study of beta chain features in type 1 diabetes. Whole-study results and caveats: All four CD4+ subsets of Type 1 diabetes patients contained TCRB CDR3s that were moderately but significantly shorter.

Which antigens these TCRs recognize remains unknown. The authors reverse transcribed all of the isolated RNA, so sequencing captured expressed TCRB transcripts. The repertoire was sequenced with immunoSEQ multiplex PCR; TCRdb's copy has only in-frame clones and lacks some. The sample lists about 740,000 clones; around 15% were seen once. The specimen was naive CD4+ T cells from blood. These receptor sequences come from a man aged 18 to 29 with type 1 diabetes.

The chain recombines TRBV27 with TRBJ1-2; no definite D call. This CDR3 has 12 residues. Germline V gene sequence: CDR1 MNHEY, CDR2 SMNVEV (reference sequence). Trimming cost V 6 bases and J 8 bases, with 13 bases left between them. Written as DNA, the CDR3 is TGTGCCAGCAGGGGCAACCCTTGGGGCTACACCTTC. It is translated as CASRGNPWGYTF.

This clone was detected a few times. One junction end does not reproduce the germline sequence, and a read error may be involved. The V gene is TRBV27, the J gene TRBJ1-6; maybe TRBD1 (6 bases). CDR1 and CDR2 from the germline V gene are MNHEY and SMNVEV (reference sequence). The CDR3 is 17 residues long. This chain's CDR3 is CASSSPGLGAYDSPLHF. Written as DNA, the CDR3 is TGTGCCAGCAGCTCCCCTGGGTTGGGGGCCTATGATTCACCCCTCCACTTT.

The chain joins TRBV18 to TRBJ1-4, with 7 bases identical to TRBD1. The germline gives CDR1 KGHSH, CDR2 LQKENI. There are 15 residues in the CDR3. V lost 4 bases, J lost 1 base, and 3 bases stayed unmatched. CDR3 sequence: CASSLRQGTNEKLFF. CDR3 bases: TGTGCCAGCTCACTCCGACAGGGAACTAATGAAAAACTGTTTTTT.

This clone was picked up a small number of times. The gene calls are TRBV10-3 and TRBJ1-6; 7 bases line up with TRBD1. Germline V lookup: CDR1 ENHRY, CDR2 SYGVKD. After removal of 4 bases from V and 8 bases from J, the junction contained 5 bases not matched to a gene. The CDR3 is 14 residues long. As DNA, the CDR3 is TGTGCCATCAGTGGAGAACAGGGGTATTCACCCCTCCACTTT. Translation gives CAISGEQGYSPLHF.

This clone has just a few counts. This chain joins TRBV19 and TRBJ1-5, with D unresolved. Germline values: CDR1 LNHDA, CDR2 SQIVND (reference sequence). Trimming took 5 bases from V and 0 from J, leaving 11 bases between them. The CDR3 contains 15 residues. The CDR3 sequence is CASSFLADSNQPQHF. CDR3 coding DNA: TGTGCCAGTAGTTTCCTGGCGGATAGCAATCAGCCCCAGCATTTT.

Only a few counts were recorded for this clone. DNA for the CDR3: TGTGCCAGCAGTTACTCCCCGGGGTTAGATGCGGACATTCAGTACTTC. This translates into CASSYSPGLDADIQYF. The rearrangement uses TRBV6-6 and TRBJ2-4; D is perhaps TRBD2 (5 bases). Trimming removed 0 bases at V and 8 bases at J, with 17 bases between. Germline assignment: CDR1 MNHNY and CDR2 SVGAGI (reference sequence). This CDR3 is built from 16 residues.

The V call is TRBV4-1, the J call TRBJ1-3; D ambiguous. Trimming cost V 1 base and J 2 bases, with 12 bases left between them. The CDR3 loop spans 16 amino acids. CDR1 and CDR2 (germline): MGHRA, YSYEKL. The CDR3 spells CASSQGTISAGNTIYF. The CDR3, as DNA: TGCGCCAGCAGCCAAGGGACCATCTCCGCTGGAAACACCATATATTTT.

The CDR3 sequence: CASSVDRGTGPLYGYTF. The DNA for the CDR3 is TGTGCCAGCAGCGTAGACAGGGGAACAGGTCCCCTCTATGGCTACACCTTC. The chain combines TRBV7-9 with TRBJ1-2, with 8 nucleotides matching TRBD1. With V trimmed by 5 bases and J by 4 bases, 15 bases remained unmatched. The CDR3 totals 17 residues. In germline, CDR1 is SEHNR, CDR2 FQNEAQ (reference sequence). The full variable domain, rest sourced from reference TRBV7-9 and TRBJ1-2, is DTGVSQNPRHKITKRGQNVTFRCDPISEHNRLYWYRQTLGQGPEFLTYFQNEAQLEKSRLLSDRFSAERPKGSFSTLEIQRTEQGDSAMYLCASSVDRGTGPLYGYTFGSGTRLTVV.

The chain combines TRBV6-5 with TRBJ1-2; 9 bases align to TRBD1. CDR3 length: 14 residues. V lost 5 bases to trimming and J lost 7 bases; unmatched junction nucleotides: 8. CDR1 and CDR2 (germline): MNHEY, SVGAGI. The chain's CDR3 is CASSAPGQGAGYTF. DNA for the CDR3: TGTGCCAGCAGTGCCCCGGGACAGGGAGCTGGCTACACCTTC.

The V call is TRBV7-2, the J call TRBJ2-3, with D perhaps matching TRBD2 (6 bases). The CDR3 spans 15 residues. Germline lookup yields CDR1 SGHTA and CDR2 FQGNSA. With 5 bases removed from V and 14 bases from J, the gap between germline ends came to 26 bases. The CDR3 region is CASSASVGRNRMLYF. The CDR3 DNA follows: TGTGCCAGCAGCGCTAGCGTAGGTCGTAACCGGATGCTGTATTTT. Looking up the rest from reference TRBV7-2 and TRBJ2-3 gives the full variable domain: GAGVSQSPSNKVTEKGKDVELRCDPISGHTALYWYRQSLGQGLEFLIYFQGNSAPDKSGLPSDRFSAERTGGSVSTLTIQRTQQEDSAVYLCASSASVGRNRMLYFGPGTRLTVL.

The V and J genes are TRBV15 and TRBJ1-1, with TRBD1 as a possible D gene (5 bases). This CDR3 has 13 residues. V dropped 5 bases and J dropped 3 bases, with 10 bases sitting between them. Per germline, CDR1 LNHNV and CDR2 YYDKDF (reference sequence). In DNA form, the CDR3 reads TGTGCCACCAGCCGGTTGGGGCACACTGAAGCTTTCTTT. As protein: CATSRLGHTEAFF.

This clone was observed a few times. V is TRBV7-9 and J is TRBJ2-6; 7 nucleotides align to TRBD1. This CDR3 has 15 residues. Trimming cost V 11 bases and J 3 bases; bases outside gene matches: 10. Germline assignment: CDR1 SEHNR and CDR2 FQNEAQ (reference sequence). The CDR3 coding sequence is TGTGCCCTTAGACAGGGATCAGGTGGGGCCAACGTCCTGACTTTC. This codes for CALRQGSGGANVLTF.

This clone was recorded a few times. This chain uses TRBV15 with TRBJ1-4; D is uncertain. CDR3 length: 14 amino acids. Trimming cost V 0 bases and J 6 bases, with 8 bases left between them. The germline V gene encodes CDR1 LNHNV and CDR2 YYDKDF (reference sequence). CDR3 DNA sequence: TGTGCCACCAGCAGAGATCTCGGGGATGAAAAACTGTTTTTT. Translated: CATSRDLGDEKLFF.

This clone was seen a handful of times. The chain links TRBV7-3 to TRBJ2-3, with TRBD2 matching over 14 bases. The CDR3 sequence is 16 residues long. J gave up 6 bases and V 4 bases, and 6 bases lay outside the gene matches. CDR1 and CDR2 (germline): SGHTA, FQGTGA. The CDR3 DNA reads TGTGCCAGCAGCTCCCGACTAGCGGGGGGGCCGGATACGCAGTATTTT. As protein: CASSSRLAGGPDTQYF. Supplemented by reference TRBV7-3 and TRBJ2-3, the full variable domain reads GAGVSQTPSNKVTEKGKYVELRCDPISGHTALYWYRQSLGQGPEFLIYFQGTGAADDSGLPNDRFFAVRPEGSVSTLKIQRTERGDSAVYLCASSSRLAGGPDTQYFGPGTRLTVL.

The rearrangement uses TRBV5-4 and TRBJ2-3; 9 nucleotides align to TRBD2. The CDR3 is 17 residues long. V was clipped by 6 bases and J by 4 bases; unmatched bases: 15. CDR1 and CDR2 from the germline V gene are SGHNT and YYREEE (reference sequence). The CDR3 spells CASTREGTSSGSDTQYF. DNA for the CDR3: TGTGCCAGCACTCGTGAGGGGACTAGCTCCGGGTCAGATACGCAGTATTTT.

V gene TRBV30 combines with J gene TRBJ2-7; D gene unclear. V dropped 2 bases and J dropped 3 bases, with 8 bases sitting between them. The CDR3 length is 12 residues. Germline assignment: CDR1 GTSNPN and CDR2 SVGIG (reference sequence). In DNA, the CDR3 is TGTGCCTGGAGTTCCAAGTTCTACGAGCAGTACTTC. This translates into CAWSSKFYEQYF.

This clone was counted between two and nine times. V usage is TRBV6-1 and J usage is TRBJ2-4; D is ambiguous. The CDR3 length is 12 residues. Germline values: CDR1 MNHNS, CDR2 SASEGT. Trimming pared 6 bases from V and 8 bases from J, leaving 11 bases between. The CDR3 DNA reads as TGTGCCAGCAGCGCGTATGGGGACATTCAGTACTTC. Encoded protein: CASSAYGDIQYF.

This clone was seen more than once but under ten times. This sequence joins TRBV5-1 and TRBJ1-5; D is undetermined. The CDR3 spans 15 residues. Germline CDR1 SGHRS, CDR2 YFSETQ. The germline V and J ends were trimmed by 0 bases and 1 base, with 8 bases remaining between them. The CDR3 region is CASSLDAGSNQPQHF. In DNA form, the CDR3 reads TGCGCCAGCAGCTTGGATGCCGGCAGCAATCAGCCCCAGCATTTT.